Below, 8 T cell receptor beta chains from the same sample are listed, as sequenced in a study of Graves' ophthalmopathy and Graves' hyperthyroidism. Researchers took RNA transcripts and amplified TCR beta CDR3 regions from them. Investigators did first-round RT-PCR with HTBI primers, then second-round multiplex PCR. Using its own MiXCR run on the multiplex PCR reads, TCRdb lists one record per CDR3 protein. The table lists roughly 610,000 distinct CDR3 sequences, 22% of them singletons. The specimen was peripheral blood. These TCRs come from a woman younger than 30 with stable Graves' hyperthyroidism. Some clones in this sample may be carry-over from other donors' samples.

This clonotype appeared many times. The chain is built from TRBV12-3 or TRBV12-4 and TRBJ1-2, with D maybe TRBD1 (6 bases). The CDR3 is made up of 14 amino acids. V was trimmed by 1 base and J by 4 bases, leaving 10 bases between them. CDR3 protein: CASSLDTGPYGYTF. Written as DNA, the CDR3 is TGTGCCAGCAGTTTAGACACAGGGCCCTATGGCTACACCTTC.

The rearrangement joins TRBV19 to TRBJ2-7; D possibly corresponds to TRBD2 (6 bases). Trimming shortened V by 0 bases and J by 1 base, and 10 bases separated the two germline ends. The CDR3 sequence is 15 residues long. Germline V gene data show CDR1 as LNHDA and CDR2 as SQIVND (reference sequence). In DNA, the CDR3 is TGTGCCAGTAGTATAGATGGACGGGGGTCCTACGAGCAGTACTTC. Its protein is CASSIDGRGSYEQYF.

This clonotype showed up many times. This chain uses TRBV12-3 or TRBV12-4 with TRBJ2-7; 8 bases align to TRBD1. V shed 5 bases, J shed 6 bases, and the junction held 3 bases outside the gene matches. The CDR3 covers 12 residues. The CDR3 reads CASSPTGVEQYF. CDR3 DNA: TGTGCCAGCAGTCCGACAGGGGTCGAGCAGTACTTC.

The table lists this clonotype with many counts. CDR3 sequence reads: CASSYSGTGELFF. In DNA, the CDR3 is TGTGCCAGCAGTTACTCAGGTACCGGGGAGCTGTTTTTT. The V gene is TRBV6-5, the J gene TRBJ2-2, with unresolved D. Per the germline V gene, CDR1 is MNHEY and CDR2 is SVGAGI. The CDR3 spans 13 residues. Between the trimmed V and J ends, which lost 0 bases and 5 bases, there was a span of 4 bases.

This clonotype was found a few times. J is TRBJ2-7 and V is TRBV24-1, with TRBD1 matching 7 bases. V lost 3 bases to trimming and J lost 4 bases; unmatched junction nucleotides: 11. Per germline, CDR1 KGHDR and CDR2 SFDVKD. The CDR3 length is 16 residues. As DNA, the CDR3 is TGTGCCACCAGTGATGGGACCGGTCAGGGGGAATACGAGCAGTACTTC. Protein: CATSDGTGQGEYEQYF.

V and J are TRBV11-2 and TRBJ1-1; no reliable D call. Trimming left V 6 bases short and J 3 bases short, with 14 bases between. Germline-derived CDR1 and CDR2 are SGHAT and FQNNGV. This CDR3 region has 14 residues. CDR3 in amino acids: CASSAPGLYTEAFF. In DNA, the CDR3 is TGTGCCAGCAGTGCTCCGGGATTATACACTGAAGCTTTCTTT.

This clonotype was seen only a few times. This chain joins TRBV7-6 and TRBJ2-7; TRBD2 aligns across 8 bases. Germline-derived CDR1 and CDR2 are SGHVS and FNYEAQ. The J segment lost 3 bases and the V segment lost 2 bases, leaving 6 bases of the junction unmatched. The CDR3 runs to 15 residues. The DNA for the CDR3 is TGTGCCAGCAGCTTACGGGGGGGGGCGGTCTACGAGCAGTACTTC. The encoded protein is CASSLRGGAVYEQYF.

The chain employs TRBV6-4 and TRBJ2-2, with a tentative D call TRBD1 (6 bases). The V end lost 2 bases, the J end lost 13 bases, and 26 bases lay between the germline ends. Germline V gives CDR1 MRHNA, CDR2 SNTAGT. CDR3 size: 17 residues. The CDR3 loop reads CASSDLQGRVPDSRLFF. DNA for the CDR3: TGTGCCAGCAGTGACCTACAGGGTAGGGTTCCCGACTCCAGGCTGTTTTTT.